This T cell receptor (beta chain) was retrieved from a study of shared clonotypes between healthy human individuals. The protocol was immunoSEQ multiplex PCR, while the TCRdb copy is restricted to in-frame clones and leaves out a portion. The data hold around 2.1 million clones, with 95% observed a single time. All participating donors were Caucasian adults from Nashville, Tennessee. CDR1 is KGHSH and CDR2 is LQKENI in the germline V gene. The CDR3 is made up of 15 amino acids. The ends lost 4 bases at V and 3 bases at J; junction bases unmatched: 8. This receptor was obtained from a man in his late teens or twenties in good health. The genes are TRBV18 and TRBJ2-7; 8 bases line up with TRBD1. The sample comprised naive CD4+ T cells sorted from blood. The sample's subset: CD45RA+ positively selected. CDR3 bases: TGTGCCAGCTCACAATTACCAGGGGGCGGCTACGAGCAGTACTTC. Its protein is CASSQLPGGGYEQYF.